The 2 T cell receptor beta chains presented below share a single source sample, sequenced in a study of T cells in Graves' hyperthyroidism and ophthalmopathy. Authors of the study amplified TCR beta CDR3 regions from RNA transcripts. The HTBI primer set was used in a first-round RT-PCR of the TCR CDR3. One entry per CDR3 protein results from TCRdb running MiXCR on the multiplex PCR reads. Altogether approximately 720,000 distinct CDR3 sequences are present, about 17% being singletons, with the ten largest covering roughly a sixth. The sample taken for sequencing was blood. The origin of the receptors is a woman aged 45-60 years with Graves' hyperthyroidism that later progressed to Graves' ophthalmopathy.

This clonotype was detected ten times or more. The chain links TRBV6-1 to TRBJ2-7; 8 bases agree with TRBD2. This CDR3 is 15 amino acids long. After removal of 5 bases from V and 7 bases from J, the junction contained 13 bases not matched to a gene. Germline CDR1 MNHNS, CDR2 SASEGT. CDR3 sequence: CASSQPGLAAGEQYF. Written as DNA, the CDR3 is TGTGCCAGCAGTCAACCTGGACTAGCCGCGGGGGAGCAGTACTTC.

This clonotype occurred many times. The chain employs TRBV27 and TRBJ1-2; no clear D. Trimming left V 3 bases short and J 2 bases short, with 10 bases between. The CDR3 spans 14 residues. Germline V gene sequence: CDR1 MNHEY, CDR2 SMNVEV (reference sequence). The CDR3 spells CASSFGSGNYGYTF. The CDR3, as DNA: TGTGCCAGCAGTTTTGGGTCCGGGAACTATGGCTACACCTTC.